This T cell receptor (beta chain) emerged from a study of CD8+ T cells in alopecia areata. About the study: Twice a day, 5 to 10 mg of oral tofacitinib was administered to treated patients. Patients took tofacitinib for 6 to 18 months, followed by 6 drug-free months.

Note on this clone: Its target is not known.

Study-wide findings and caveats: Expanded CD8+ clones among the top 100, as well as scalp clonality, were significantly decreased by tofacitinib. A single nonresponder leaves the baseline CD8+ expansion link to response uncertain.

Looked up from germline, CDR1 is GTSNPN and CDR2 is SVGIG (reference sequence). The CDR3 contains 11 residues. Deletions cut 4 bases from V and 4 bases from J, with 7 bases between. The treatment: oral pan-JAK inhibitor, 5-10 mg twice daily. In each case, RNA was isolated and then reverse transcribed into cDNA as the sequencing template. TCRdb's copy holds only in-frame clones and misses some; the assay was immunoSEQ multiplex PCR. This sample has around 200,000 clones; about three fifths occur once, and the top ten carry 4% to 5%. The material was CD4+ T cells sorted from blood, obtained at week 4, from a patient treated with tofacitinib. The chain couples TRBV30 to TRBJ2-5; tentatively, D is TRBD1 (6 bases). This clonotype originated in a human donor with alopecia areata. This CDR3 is CAWTRGETQYF. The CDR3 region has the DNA TGTGCCTGGACCAGGGGAGAGACCCAGTACTTC.